This T cell receptor beta chain was sequenced for a study of spatial heterogeneity in lung cancer. General observations from the study: Counts of expanded alpha and beta TCRs within tumors tracked the tumor nonsynonymous mutation count.

The V and J ends lost 6 bases and 3 bases respectively, with 14 bases between them. This CDR3 comprises 15 residues. This clonotype has at least ten counts. Its antigen is currently unknown. With the library built for alpha chains, this beta chain is off target and its frequency is not meaningful. As for time point: sample taken at primary tumor resection. The donors, roughly 70 patients with untreated early-stage non-small cell lung cancer, provided the samples. Unsorted tumor, nontumor lung tissue or cryopreserved PBMC supplied the whole RNA. One entry per CDR3 protein results from TCRdb running MiXCR on the 5' RACE reads. The data hold about 9,800 distinct CDR3 sequences, with over 6% observed a single time.

Sample: lung tumor tissue, taken at surgery. The clonotype was recovered from a male donor with early-stage non-small cell lung cancer. The chain links TRBV12-3 or TRBV12-4 to TRBJ1-4; no firm D call. The CDR3 spells CASRRVAGANEKLFF. CDR3 DNA sequence: TGTGCCAGCAGACGGGTGGCCGGGGCTAATGAAAAACTGTTTTTT.